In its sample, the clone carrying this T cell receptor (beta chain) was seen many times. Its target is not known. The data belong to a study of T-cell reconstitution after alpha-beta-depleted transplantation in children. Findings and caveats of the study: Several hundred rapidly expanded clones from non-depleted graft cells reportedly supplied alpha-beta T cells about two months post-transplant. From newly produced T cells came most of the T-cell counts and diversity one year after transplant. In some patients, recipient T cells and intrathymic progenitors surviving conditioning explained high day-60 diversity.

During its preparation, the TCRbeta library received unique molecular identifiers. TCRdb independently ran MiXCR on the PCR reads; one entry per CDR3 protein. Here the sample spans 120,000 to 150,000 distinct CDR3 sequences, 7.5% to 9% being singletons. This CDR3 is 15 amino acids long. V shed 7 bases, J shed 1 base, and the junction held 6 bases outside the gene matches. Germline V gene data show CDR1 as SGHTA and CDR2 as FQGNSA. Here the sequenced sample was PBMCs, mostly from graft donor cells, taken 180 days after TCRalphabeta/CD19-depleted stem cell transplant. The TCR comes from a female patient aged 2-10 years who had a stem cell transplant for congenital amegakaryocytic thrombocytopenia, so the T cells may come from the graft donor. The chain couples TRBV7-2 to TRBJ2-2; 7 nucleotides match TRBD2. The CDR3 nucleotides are TGTGCCAGCAATGGGCGGGGGAGGAACACCGGGGAGCTGTTTTTT. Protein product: CASNGRGRNTGELFF. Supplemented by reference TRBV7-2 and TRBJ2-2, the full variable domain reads GAGVSQSPSNKVTEKGKDVELRCDPISGHTALYWYRQSLGQGLEFLIYFQGNSAPDKSGLPSDRFSAERTGGSVSTLTIQRTQQEDSAVYLCASNGRGRNTGELFFGEGSRLTVL.